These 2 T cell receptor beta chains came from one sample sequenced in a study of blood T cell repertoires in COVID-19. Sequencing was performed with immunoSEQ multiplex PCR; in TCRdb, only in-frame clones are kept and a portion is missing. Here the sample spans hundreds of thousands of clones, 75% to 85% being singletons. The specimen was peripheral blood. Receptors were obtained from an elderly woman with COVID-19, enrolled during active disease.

The CDR3 DNA follows: TGTGCCAGCAGCCAAGGAACTAGCGGGGGCTTGGTAGATACGCAGTATTTT. As protein: CASSQGTSGGLVDTQYF. The chain joins TRBV4-2 to TRBJ2-3; TRBD2 aligns across 11 bases. The ends lost 1 base at V and 5 bases at J; junction bases unmatched: 8. This CDR3 has 17 residues. Germline V CDR1 and CDR2: LGHNA, YNFKEQ.

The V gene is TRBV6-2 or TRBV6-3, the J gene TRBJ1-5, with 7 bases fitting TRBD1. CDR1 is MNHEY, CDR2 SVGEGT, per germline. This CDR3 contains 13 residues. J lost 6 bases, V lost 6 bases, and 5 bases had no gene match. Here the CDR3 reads CASSATGTQPQHF. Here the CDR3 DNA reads TGTGCCAGCAGCGCGACAGGGACTCAGCCCCAGCATTTT.